The source of this TCR beta chain is a study of a mutant IDH1 vaccine in newly diagnosed glioma. Study-level information: Vaccines began 4-6 weeks after radiotherapy alone, or with temozolomide cycles. Males made up 62.5% and females roughly 40% of treated patients, whose mean age was around 40 years. Findings and caveats of the study: Pseudoprogression showed no apparent link to changes in top peripheral T cell clonotypes. Detectable vaccine-induced immune responses arose in around 93% of patients.

Some clones are missing from TCRdb's copy, which holds only in-frame ones; the method was immunoSEQ multiplex PCR. The data contain over 75,000 clones, roughly four fifths of them singletons. In regard to this clone: Its antigen remains unknown.

The time point here: week 47, end of study. Vaccination used 300 ug of mutant IDH1 20-mer peptide per dose, with topical imiquimod. Germline lookup yields CDR1 ENHRY and CDR2 SYGVKD. Trimming took off 7 bases at V and 0 bases at J, with 4 bases between the two ends. CDR3 length: 12 amino acids. The specimen comprised PBMCs, sampled from a glioma patient whose treatment included an IDH1 peptide vaccine. This chain joins TRBV10-3 and TRBJ1-3; D ambiguous. This clonotype was sampled from a man aged 35 to 55 with glioma. CDR3 DNA: TGTGCCATCATTGACTCTGGAAACACCATATATTTT. Its translation: CAIIDSGNTIYF.